These 25 T cell receptor beta chains were sequenced from one sample in a study of shared clonotypes between healthy human individuals. Sequencing was performed with immunoSEQ multiplex PCR; in TCRdb, only in-frame clones are kept and a portion is missing. This sample carries over a million clones, more than 75% of them seen once, and the ten largest clones take approximately 0.52%. Sequencing was done on a sample of memory CD4+ T cells from PBMCs. Subset: CD45RA-negative fraction. Receptors originate from a man aged 18 to 29 in good health. Some clones in this sample may be carry-over from other donors' samples.

The chain employs TRBV7-2 and TRBJ2-5; 8 bases are a match to TRBD1. The CDR3 contains 14 residues. J was trimmed by 5 bases and V by 3 bases; bases with no gene match: 5. From germline, CDR1 is SGHTA and CDR2 FQGNSA. The CDR3 region is CASSFDRGRETQYF. CDR3 nucleotides: TGTGCCAGCAGCTTCGACAGGGGTAGGGAGACCCAGTACTTC.

The genes are TRBV28 and TRBJ1-2; D not resolved. V lost 2 bases, J lost 7 bases, and 14 bases lay in between. The CDR3 runs to 14 residues. From germline, CDR1 is MDHEN and CDR2 SYDVKM. CDR3 amino acids: CASSLGAAAGGYTF. The CDR3 nucleotides are TGTGCCAGCAGTTTAGGTGCCGCGGCGGGTGGCTACACCTTC.

This clone was observed a handful of times. This chain links TRBV7-9 with TRBJ1-5; no reliable D call. CDR3 length equals 12 residues. Germline CDR1 reads SEHNR; CDR2 reads FQNEAQ (reference sequence). Trimming stripped 5 bases from V and 9 bases from J, with 11 bases between. CDR3 coding DNA: TGTGCCAGCAGCGTTTCCGCGGGGCCCCAGCATTTT. Amino acid sequence: CASSVSAGPQHF.

This rearrangement joins TRBV5-1 to TRBJ2-6; D remains ambiguous. The V end was cut by 0 bases, the J end by 12 bases, with 16 bases between. The CDR3 is 15 residues long. CDR1 and CDR2 from the germline V gene are SGHRS and YFSETQ. This CDR3 is CASSLETALFAVLTF. In DNA form, the CDR3 reads TGCGCCAGCAGCTTGGAGACGGCCCTGTTCGCCGTCCTGACTTTC.

CDR3 nucleotide sequence: TGTGCCAGCAGCTTAGACAGTGGGGGGAATGAGCAGTTCTTC. This sequence encodes CASSLDSGGNEQFF. This chain links TRBV7-9 with TRBJ2-1; weak D call: TRBD2 (6 bases). Germline V lookup: CDR1 SEHNR, CDR2 FQNEAQ (reference sequence). Trimming left V 1 base short and J 7 bases short, with 11 bases between. CDR3 size: 14 residues.

The chain is built from TRBV11-2 and TRBJ2-1, with a possible D match to TRBD1 (5 bases). V was shortened by 5 bases and J by 10 bases, with 12 bases between the two germline ends. Germline CDR1 is SGHAT and CDR2 is FQNNGV. The CDR3 length is 12 residues. CDR3: CASSPLKGEQFF. The CDR3 bases are TGTGCCAGCAGCCCCCTGAAGGGGGAGCAGTTCTTC.

The chain joins TRBV5-4 to TRBJ2-7; no reliable D call. This CDR3 region has 14 residues. Germline CDR1 reads SGHNT; CDR2 reads YYREEE (reference sequence). Between the trimmed V and J ends, which lost 0 bases and 6 bases, there was a span of 13 bases. CDR3 region: CASSLDPKRSEQYF. CDR3 DNA: TGTGCCAGCAGCTTGGATCCTAAGAGAAGCGAGCAGTACTTC.

The chain uses TRBV23-1 and TRBJ2-1, with D possibly TRBD1 on 6 matching bases. TRBV23-1 is placed among ORFs of uncertain function. The V gene lost 0 bases and the J gene lost 1 base, with 22 bases spanning the gap. This CDR3 has 20 residues. The CDR3 coding sequence is TGCGCCAGCAGTCAATCGTGGTTGTGGGACAAAGGGAGATCCTACAATGAGCAGTTCTTC. It is translated as CASSQSWLWDKGRSYNEQFF.

This chain joins TRBV7-2 and TRBJ2-1; TRBD1 aligns across 7 bases. This CDR3 has 14 amino acids. Germline V gene sequence: CDR1 SGHTA, CDR2 FQGNSA. The ends lost 5 bases at V and 3 bases at J; junction bases unmatched: 4. CDR3 region: CASSRQGFYNEQFF. The CDR3 DNA reads as TGTGCCAGCAGCAGACAGGGTTTCTACAATGAGCAGTTCTTC.

V and J are TRBV7-3 and TRBJ2-4; D call uncertain. The CDR3 contains 14 residues. From germline, CDR1 is SGHTA and CDR2 FQGTGA. V was cut by 2 bases and J by 8 bases, with 13 bases left in between. The CDR3 coding sequence is TGTGCCAGCAGCTTAGCTGGACCTTCGGACATTCAGTACTTC. Translation: CASSLAGPSDIQYF.

This rearrangement joins TRBV5-1 to TRBJ2-7; perhaps TRBD1 as D (6 bases). CDR1 and CDR2 (germline): SGHRS, YFSETQ. CDR3 length: 14 amino acids. V lost 6 bases and J 0 bases, leaving 13 bases between the germline ends. The CDR3: CASKGVTSSYEQYF. The CDR3 DNA follows: TGCGCCAGCAAGGGGGTGACGTCCTCCTACGAGCAGTACTTC. The full variable domain, completed using reference TRBV5-1 and TRBJ2-7, is KAGVTQTPRYLIKTRGQQVTLSCSPISGHRSVSWYQQTPGQGLQFLFEYFSETQRNKGNFPGRFSGRQFSNSRSEMNVSTLELGDSALYLCASKGVTSSYEQYFGPGTRLTVT.

This sequence joins TRBV28 and TRBJ2-1; TRBD2 aligns across 14 bases. Trimming at V came to 5 bases and at J to 4 bases, leaving 7 bases not matched to a gene. The CDR3 loop spans 17 amino acids. Per the germline V gene, CDR1 is MDHEN and CDR2 is SYDVKM. CDR3 sequence reads: CASSMTSGRAGYNEQFF. Written as DNA, the CDR3 is TGTGCCAGCAGTATGACTAGCGGGAGGGCGGGGTACAATGAGCAGTTCTTC.

In the case of this clone: The sample carries other DNA sequences with the same CDR3. The V and J genes are TRBV7-9 and TRBJ2-3; 8 positions agree with TRBD2. The J segment lost 5 bases and the V segment lost 3 bases, leaving 10 bases of the junction unmatched. The CDR3 loop spans 16 amino acids. From germline, CDR1 is SEHNR and CDR2 FQNEAQ (reference sequence). CDR3: CASSLSSGRGIDTQYF. DNA for the CDR3: TGTGCCAGCAGCTTGTCCAGCGGGAGAGGAATAGATACGCAGTATTTT.

This sequence joins TRBV9 and TRBJ2-7; 7 bases are a match to TRBD2. CDR3 length equals 15 residues. Germline values: CDR1 SGDLS, CDR2 YYNGEE. J lost 3 bases, V lost 4 bases, and 10 bases had no gene match. The DNA of the CDR3 is TGTGCCAGCAGCCTCATGGGGGGGTCCGACTACGAGCAGTACTTC. Amino acids: CASSLMGGSDYEQYF.

The chain combines TRBV2 with TRBJ1-5; D is unresolved. The CDR3 covers 13 residues. Trimming left V 8 bases short and J 4 bases short, with 12 bases between. CDR1 is SNHLY and CDR2 is FYNNEI in the germline V gene. CDR3 sequence reads: CASGRTENQPQHF. CDR3 DNA sequence: TGTGCCAGCGGCCGGACGGAGAATCAGCCCCAGCATTTT.

This rearrangement joins TRBV27 to TRBJ2-3, with D maybe TRBD1 (6 bases). The CDR3 has 16 residues. The V end was cut by 7 bases, the J end by 0 bases, with 17 bases between. Germline-derived CDR1 and CDR2 are MNHEY and SMNVEV (reference sequence). The CDR3 sequence: CASTDRDTASTDTQYF. CDR3 DNA: TGTGCCAGCACAGATCGGGACACAGCTAGCACAGATACGCAGTATTTT.

In this sample, this clone turned up a few times. Other DNA sequences within the sample encode an identical CDR3. The V and J genes are TRBV7-3 and TRBJ2-3; TRBD2 matches at 7 bases. The length of the CDR3 is 14 residues. Germline CDR1 and CDR2: SGHTA and FQGTGA. After removal of 5 bases from V and 1 base from J, the junction contained 3 bases not matched to a gene. The DNA for the CDR3 is TGTGCCAGCAGCCGCCTAGCGGGCACAGATACGCAGTATTTT. This translates into CASSRLAGTDTQYF.

The chain is built from TRBV2 and TRBJ2-2, with 11 bases matching TRBD1. This CDR3 is 16 amino acids long. The V gene's germline CDR1 is SNHLY and CDR2 FYNNEI. After removal of 6 bases from V and 7 bases from J, the junction contained 10 bases not matched to a gene. The CDR3 loop reads CASRTTGQGAVGELFF. CDR3 coding DNA: TGTGCCAGCAGAACAACCGGACAGGGGGCGGTCGGGGAGCTGTTTTTT.

The chain links TRBV4-1 to TRBJ1-4; no definite D call. Trimming cost V 1 base and J 7 bases, with 10 bases left between them. CDR3 size: 14 residues. The germline CDR1 and CDR2 sequences are MGHRA and YSYEKL. This chain's CDR3 is CASSQGELGEKLFF. The CDR3 nucleotides read TGCGCCAGCAGCCAAGGGGAGTTAGGTGAAAAACTGTTTTTT.

This clone showed up just once. The chain links TRBV19 to TRBJ1-2; TRBD1 agrees at 8 bases. Germline-derived CDR1 and CDR2 are LNHDA and SQIVND (reference sequence). The V gene end was trimmed by 4 bases and the J gene end by 4 bases; junction bases not matched to a gene: 8. This CDR3 is 15 amino acids long. The CDR3 DNA is TGTGCCAGTAGTACGGCAGGGGGCGCCGGCTATGGCTACACCTTC. It codes for CASSTAGGAGYGYTF.

The V call is TRBV4-3, the J call TRBJ2-3; unclear D gene. CDR3 size: 13 residues. Germline CDR1 is LGHNA and CDR2 is YSLEER. V lost 1 base, J lost 4 bases, and 6 bases lay in between. The CDR3 loop is CASSQGPPDTQYF. For the CDR3, the DNA is TGCGCCAGCAGCCAAGGTCCTCCAGATACGCAGTATTTT.

This chain uses TRBV6-1 with TRBJ1-1; no reliable D call. CDR3 length: 11 amino acids. CDR1 and CDR2 (germline): MNHNS, SASEGT. V lost 3 bases and J lost 7, with 6 bases in between. CDR3 bases: TGTGCCAGCAGTGACGAGATTGAAGCTTTCTTT. As protein: CASSDEIEAFF.

The rearrangement joins TRBV19 to TRBJ2-5; D perhaps matches TRBD1 (5 bases). CDR1 LNHDA and CDR2 SQIVND come from the germline V gene (reference sequence). There are 14 residues in the CDR3. The ends were cut back, 6 bases at V and 0 bases at J, with 11 bases in the middle. CDR3 region: CASRQGLDQETQYF. The DNA of the CDR3 is TGTGCCAGTAGGCAGGGTTTGGACCAAGAGACCCAGTACTTC.

The chain carries TRBV2 and TRBJ2-3, with D possibly being TRBD1 (6 bases). V lost 7 bases to trimming and J lost 2 bases, with 13 bases between them. Germline CDR1 reads SNHLY; CDR2 reads FYNNEI. This CDR3 contains 14 residues. The CDR3 DNA reads as TGTGCCAGCATAACGGGACATCCCACAGATACGCAGTATTTT. Its translation: CASITGHPTDTQYF.

The rearrangement uses TRBV5-1 and TRBJ1-2, with D uncertain. The CDR3 length is 15 residues. V was trimmed by 1 base and J by 8 bases, leaving 18 bases between them. CDR1 is SGHRS, CDR2 YFSETQ, per germline. Here the CDR3 reads CASSLTYTDGGGYTF. The CDR3 coding sequence is TGCGCCAGCAGCTTGACATACACGGACGGAGGAGGCTACACCTTC.